One and the same sample provided the 22 T cell receptor beta chains below, sequenced in a study of blood T cell repertoires in COVID-19. Profiling relied on immunoSEQ multiplex PCR, and the TCRdb table lists in-frame clones only, not all of them. The table has about 110,000 clones, 88% seen once. Sequencing used peripheral blood. Receptors were obtained from a human donor in a cohort sampled during active COVID-19.

The rearrangement joins TRBV7-8 to TRBJ2-7; the D gene is possibly TRBD2 (6 bases). Trimming shortened V by 3 bases and J by 3 bases, and 15 bases separated the two germline ends. This CDR3 contains 15 residues. From germline, CDR1 is SGHVS and CDR2 FQNEAQ. CDR3 coding DNA: TGTGCCAGCAGCTTGGGGGAGGACACCTTCTACGAGCAGTACTTC. Translating it yields CASSLGEDTFYEQYF.

V gene TRBV7-8 combines with J gene TRBJ2-7; possible D gene TRBD1, 5 bases. The CDR3 loop spans 15 amino acids. The V gene's germline CDR1 is SGHVS and CDR2 FQNEAQ. V was clipped by 1 base and J by 0 bases, with 10 bases between them. The CDR3 spells CASSLGTGGSYEQYF. CDR3 DNA sequence: TGTGCCAGCAGCTTAGGTACAGGCGGCTCCTACGAGCAGTACTTC.

This rearrangement joins TRBV5-1 to TRBJ2-5; the D gene is possibly TRBD2 (6 bases). Trimming left V 0 bases short and J 5 bases short, with 11 bases between. This CDR3 spans 14 amino acids. Germline V gene data show CDR1 as SGHRS and CDR2 as YFSETQ. The CDR3 DNA sequence: TGCGCCAGCAGCTTGGTGTCAGGGAGGGAGACCCAGTACTTC. The encoded protein is CASSLVSGRETQYF.

V is TRBV29-1 and J is TRBJ2-1, with 8 bases that match TRBD2. CDR3 length: 14 amino acids. J was trimmed by 8 bases and V by 4 bases; bases with no gene match: 10. Germline V gives CDR1 SQVTM, CDR2 ANQGSEA. CDR3 residues: CSVARARGADEQFF. The CDR3 bases are TGCAGCGTTGCTCGGGCGCGGGGGGCCGATGAGCAGTTCTTC.

This chain joins TRBV4-1 and TRBJ2-7; possible D gene TRBD1, 6 bases. CDR1 MGHRA and CDR2 YSYEKL come from the germline V gene. There are 17 residues in the CDR3. Trimming removed 1 base at V and 5 bases at J, with 21 bases between. CDR3 sequence reads: CASSQALGQRARHEQYF. CDR3 in DNA: TGCGCCAGCAGCCAAGCTCTAGGACAGCGCGCCCGCCACGAGCAGTACTTC.

The rearrangement uses TRBV7-2 and TRBJ2-3; D ambiguous. This CDR3 comprises 11 residues. The germline gives CDR1 SGHTA, CDR2 FQGNSA. V lost 3 bases, J lost 5 bases, and 3 bases lay in between. Here the CDR3 reads CASSFRDTQYF. In nucleotides, the CDR3 is TGTGCCAGCAGCTTCAGAGATACGCAGTATTTT.

This chain links TRBV2 with TRBJ1-1; D possibly corresponds to TRBD1 (5 bases). The V gene lost 6 bases and the J gene lost 4 bases, with 12 bases spanning the gap. Per the germline V gene, CDR1 is SNHLY and CDR2 is FYNNEI. The CDR3 totals 13 residues. CDR3 in DNA: TGTGCCAGCAGCGGGGCGCGGGGCACTGAAGCTTTCTTT. It codes for CASSGARGTEAFF. Using reference TRBV2 and TRBJ1-1 for the parts outside the CDR3, the full variable domain is EPEVTQTPSHQVTQMGQEVILRCVPISNHLYFYWYRQILGQKVEFLVSFYNNEISEKSEIFDDQFSVERPDGSNFTLKIRSTKLEDSAMYFCASSGARGTEAFFGQGTRLTVV.

Only one count was recorded for this clone. This sequence joins TRBV6-1 and TRBJ2-1; 9 bases agree with TRBD2. CDR1 is MNHNS and CDR2 is SASEGT in the germline V gene. Unmatched junction bases numbered 7, after V lost 2 bases and J lost 5 bases. CDR3 length: 16 amino acids. Here the CDR3 DNA reads TGTGCCAGCAGTGAAAGGAGGCTAGCGGGGAACAATGAGCAGTTCTTC. It yields the protein CASSERRLAGNNEQFF.

This clone was picked up one time. The V and J genes are TRBV5-4 and TRBJ2-3; TRBD2 agrees at 12 bases. The CDR3 length is 16 residues. CDR1 is SGHNT and CDR2 is YYREEE in the germline V gene (reference sequence). The V segment lost 3 bases and the J segment 4 bases; nucleotides outside the gene matches: 6. The CDR3 nucleotides read TGTGCCAGCAGCTCGTCTAGCGGGAGGGCCGCAGATACGCAGTATTTT. Its translation: CASSSSSGRAADTQYF.

This clone appeared a single time. The rearrangement joins TRBV19 to TRBJ2-6; no definite D call. CDR3 size: 17 residues. Trimming stripped 6 bases from V and 2 bases from J, with 17 bases between. From germline, CDR1 is LNHDA and CDR2 SQIVND (reference sequence). CDR3 in DNA: TGTGCCAGTAGCCACCGGGTTGGGTCCCCTGGGGCCAACGTCCTGACTTTC. Translation: CASSHRVGSPGANVLTF.

The V call is TRBV30, the J call TRBJ1-2; TRBD1 matches 8 bases. The CDR3 is made up of 12 amino acids. From germline, CDR1 is GTSNPN and CDR2 SVGIG (reference sequence). V was pared by 5 bases and J by 4 bases, with 3 bases of the junction left unmatched. The CDR3, as DNA: TGTGCCTGGGACAGGGGATTCTATGGCTACACCTTC. Protein product: CAWDRGFYGYTF.

This chain uses TRBV6-5 with TRBJ2-5; the D gene is possibly TRBD2 (6 bases). Trimming stripped 6 bases from V and 3 bases from J, with 14 bases between. The CDR3 consists of 14 residues. From germline, CDR1 is MNHEY and CDR2 SVGAGI. The CDR3 DNA follows: TGTGCCAGCAGGAAAGGATGGGGGGAAGAGACCCAGTACTTC. This translates into CASRKGWGEETQYF.

The chain employs TRBV3-1 (or the pseudogene TRBV3-2) and TRBJ2-1; TRBD1 is a possible D gene (6 bases). The germline CDR1 and CDR2 sequences are LGHDT and YNNKEL (reference sequence). This CDR3 is built from 15 residues. Trimming shortened V by 0 bases and J by 5 bases, and 11 bases separated the two germline ends. The CDR3 DNA sequence: TGTGCCAGCAGCCAAGATAGGGACACCAACAATGAGCAGTTCTTC. It specifies CASSQDRDTNNEQFF.

This clone has a handful of counts. The J gene is TRBJ2-7, the V gene TRBV13; maybe TRBD1 (7 bases). The CDR3 is made up of 15 amino acids. The V end lost 5 bases, the J end lost 6 bases, and 20 bases lay between the germline ends. CDR1 and CDR2 (germline): PRHDT, FYEKMQ (reference sequence). The CDR3 sequence: CASSQGGGEYLEQYF. CDR3 in DNA: TGTGCCAGCAGCCAGGGGGGTGGGGAATACCTCGAGCAGTACTTC.

The V call is TRBV28, the J call TRBJ1-1, with D unclear. The CDR3 has 14 residues. CDR1 MDHEN and CDR2 SYDVKM come from the germline V gene. Trimming removed 5 bases from V and 3 bases from J, with 13 bases in between. The DNA for the CDR3 is TGTGCCAGCAGTAACCCCGGGGAGGACACTGAAGCTTTCTTT. Protein: CASSNPGEDTEAFF.

The J gene is TRBJ2-3, the V gene TRBV5-1; 9 positions match TRBD1. CDR1 and CDR2 from the germline V gene are SGHRS and YFSETQ. The CDR3 loop spans 18 amino acids. J lost 0 bases, V lost 3 bases, and 11 bases had no gene match. CDR3 sequence: CASSSLDRGLGSTDTQYF. For the CDR3, the DNA is TGCGCCAGCAGCTCGTTGGACAGGGGATTGGGTAGCACAGATACGCAGTATTTT. Variable domain in full (rest from reference TRBV5-1 and TRBJ2-3): KAGVTQTPRYLIKTRGQQVTLSCSPISGHRSVSWYQQTPGQGLQFLFEYFSETQRNKGNFPGRFSGRQFSNSRSEMNVSTLELGDSALYLCASSSLDRGLGSTDTQYFGPGTRLTVL.

This chain joins TRBV9 and TRBJ2-1, with 7 bases aligning to TRBD2. Germline V lookup: CDR1 SGDLS, CDR2 YYNGEE. This CDR3 is built from 15 residues. The junction had 7 bases not matched to a gene; V was cut back by 4 bases and J by 3 bases. CDR3 region: CASSLGTNGYNEQFF. The CDR3 DNA reads as TGTGCCAGCAGCCTTGGGACTAACGGCTACAATGAGCAGTTCTTC.

The chain links TRBV5-1 to TRBJ2-7, with 14 bases aligning to TRBD2. Germline V CDR1 and CDR2: SGHRS, YFSETQ. V shed 4 bases and J 3 bases; nucleotides not matched to a gene: 6. CDR3 size: 16 residues. The CDR3: CASSLKGTSGSYEQYF. The CDR3 region has the DNA TGCGCCAGCAGCCTCAAAGGGACTAGCGGGAGCTACGAGCAGTACTTC.

This chain joins TRBV7-6 and TRBJ2-5; possible D gene TRBD1, 6 bases. CDR3 length: 13 amino acids. CDR1 and CDR2 from the germline V gene are SGHVS and FNYEAQ. Trimming removed 5 bases from V and 1 base from J, with 8 bases in between. Written as DNA, the CDR3 is TGTGCCAGCAGCACAGGGCCCCAAGAGACCCAGTACTTC. It codes for CASSTGPQETQYF.

The genes are TRBV18 and TRBJ2-5, with TRBD1 matching 7 bases. This CDR3 has 17 residues. V lost 3 bases to trimming and J lost 1 base; unmatched junction nucleotides: 11. CDR1 is KGHSH and CDR2 is LQKENI in the germline V gene. CDR3 DNA: TGTGCCAGCTCACCTTCTTCTTCGACAGGGCCCCAAGAGACCCAGTACTTC. Its protein product is CASSPSSSTGPQETQYF.

The gene calls are TRBV27 and TRBJ2-7; D perhaps matches TRBD1 (7 bases). Trimming stripped 10 bases from V and 0 bases from J, with 13 bases between. CDR1 is MNHEY and CDR2 is SMNVEV in the germline V gene (reference sequence). This CDR3 spans 13 amino acids. The CDR3: CATRRDSSYEQYF. CDR3 DNA sequence: TGTGCCACCCGGCGGGACAGCTCCTACGAGCAGTACTTC.

The CDR3 spells CASSPSDRTNEKLFF. In DNA form, the CDR3 reads TGTGCCAGCAGCCCATCGGACAGAACTAATGAAAAACTGTTTTTT. The V call is TRBV9, the J call TRBJ1-4, with D perhaps matching TRBD1 (6 bases). The CDR3 consists of 15 residues. Trimming left V 4 bases short and J 1 base short, with 11 bases between. Looked up from germline, CDR1 is SGDLS and CDR2 is YYNGEE.